Shown below are 11 T cell receptor beta chains from a single sample sequenced in a study of cytotoxic CD8 clonotypes in ibrutinib-treated CLL. Sequencing was performed with immunoSEQ multiplex PCR; in TCRdb, only in-frame clones are kept and a portion is missing. Here the sample spans over 140,000 clones, 80% being singletons. The sequencing used PBMCs, collected after 36 months of ibrutinib treatment. These receptors were obtained from a human donor with chronic lymphocytic leukemia.

The rearrangement links TRBV29-1 to TRBJ2-1, with D unclear. The CDR3 is 13 residues long. Germline loops: CDR1 SQVTM, CDR2 ANQGSEA. Trimming shortened V by 7 bases and J by 1 base, and 11 bases separated the two germline ends. The CDR3: CSGPPLSYNEQFF. For the CDR3, the DNA is TGCAGCGGGCCTCCGCTTTCCTACAATGAGCAGTTCTTC.

V and J are TRBV29-1 and TRBJ1-5; D unresolved. Looked up from germline, CDR1 is SQVTM and CDR2 is ANQGSEA. V was cut by 6 bases and J by 3 bases, with 21 bases left in between. The CDR3 is 16 amino acids. CDR3 sequence reads: CSVPRVASWYNQPQHF. CDR3 DNA sequence: TGCAGCGTCCCCCGGGTGGCGAGCTGGTACAATCAGCCCCAGCATTTT.

The rearrangement uses TRBV9 and TRBJ2-7; 10 bases align to TRBD1. J was trimmed by 4 bases and V by 3 bases; bases with no gene match: 7. This CDR3 contains 15 residues. Germline V gene data show CDR1 as SGDLS and CDR2 as YYNGEE. The CDR3 region is CASSERDRGGYEQYF. CDR3 in DNA: TGTGCCAGCAGCGAGCGGGACAGGGGAGGGTACGAGCAGTACTTC.

This chain joins TRBV30 and TRBJ2-7; no firm D call. The germline CDR1 and CDR2 sequences are GTSNPN and SVGIG (reference sequence). This CDR3 contains 13 residues. V was pared by 0 bases and J by 3 bases, with 9 bases between. CDR3 sequence: CAWSVSDLYEQYF. The CDR3 DNA reads TGTGCCTGGAGTGTAAGCGACCTCTACGAGCAGTACTTC. Filled out from reference TRBV30 and TRBJ2-7, the complete variable domain reads SQTIHQWPATLVQPVGSPLSLECTVEGTSNPNLYWYRQAAGRGLQLLFYSVGIGQISSEVPQNLSASRPQDRQFILSSKKLLLSDSGFYLCAWSVSDLYEQYFGPGTRLTVT.

The V call is TRBV5-1, the J call TRBJ2-7, with D tentatively TRBD2 (6 bases). The CDR3 runs 16 residues. Trimming took off 3 bases at V and 4 bases at J, with 20 bases between the two ends. Germline V CDR1 and CDR2: SGHRS, YFSETQ. The CDR3 here is CASSWSRGPGGYEQYF. CDR3 nucleotides: TGCGCCAGCAGCTGGAGCCGGGGCCCCGGGGGATACGAGCAGTACTTC.

This clone was detected only once. This chain links TRBV5-4 with TRBJ2-2; 7 bases line up with TRBD1. With 4 bases clipped from V and 7 bases from J, the junction kept 13 bases outside the gene matches. Germline V gene data show CDR1 as SGHNT and CDR2 as YYREEE (reference sequence). The CDR3 length is 16 residues. CDR3 DNA: TGTGCCAGCAGCCCTCGTAAACAGGGGTCACACGGGGAGCTGTTTTTT. Amino acid sequence: CASSPRKQGSHGELFF.

The V call is TRBV6-6, the J call TRBJ1-2, with a tentative D call TRBD1 (6 bases). This CDR3 region has 11 residues. The V end was cut by 9 bases, the J end by 7 bases, with 12 bases between. Germline V lookup: CDR1 MNHNY, CDR2 SVGAGI (reference sequence). CDR3: CASYTGFGYTF. The CDR3 region has the DNA TGTGCCAGTTATACAGGGTTTGGCTACACCTTC.

The chain couples TRBV5-5 to TRBJ1-2; D is uncertain. This CDR3 has 14 residues. Trimming left V 1 base short and J 9 bases short, with 16 bases between. Germline V gene sequence: CDR1 SGHKS, CDR2 YYEKEE (reference sequence). The CDR3 region is CASSLLRTPMSYTF. DNA of the CDR3: TGTGCCAGCAGCTTGTTGCGGACTCCTATGAGCTACACCTTC.

The V gene is TRBV19, the J gene TRBJ2-1; D is possibly TRBD1 (6 bases). The germline V and J ends were trimmed by 6 bases and 0 bases, with 15 bases remaining between them. The CDR3 consists of 16 residues. In germline, CDR1 is LNHDA, CDR2 SQIVND (reference sequence). Written as DNA, the CDR3 is TGTGCCAGTAGGCGGACCCAGGGGAGCTCCTACAATGAGCAGTTCTTC. Its protein is CASRRTQGSSYNEQFF.

This clone was picked up a small number of times. This chain links TRBV7-9 with TRBJ1-3, with a possible D match to TRBD1 (5 bases). CDR3 length: 16 residues. Trimming removed 5 bases from V and 0 bases from J, with 14 bases in between. From germline, CDR1 is SEHNR and CDR2 FQNEAQ (reference sequence). The CDR3 sequence is CASSPTVGVSGNTIYF. For the CDR3, the DNA is TGTGCCAGCAGCCCGACGGTAGGGGTCTCTGGAAACACCATATATTTT.

V is TRBV19 and J is TRBJ2-4; 7 bases fit TRBD2. The germline V gene encodes CDR1 LNHDA and CDR2 SQIVND (reference sequence). J was trimmed by 0 bases and V by 0 bases; bases with no gene match: 5. The CDR3 sequence is 17 residues long. The CDR3 here is CASSIDRGGGAKNIQYF. The CDR3 nucleotides read TGTGCCAGTAGTATAGACCGCGGCGGGGGAGCCAAAAACATTCAGTACTTC.